The 28 T cell receptor beta chains below come from one sample, sequenced in a study of shared clonotypes between healthy human individuals. Some clones are missing from TCRdb's copy, which holds only in-frame ones; the method was immunoSEQ multiplex PCR. The sample has fewer than 1.6 million clones, approximately 98.5% seen once. The material sequenced was naive CD4+ T cells sorted from blood. Subset in this sample: CD45RA+ positively selected. The receptors were sampled from a man aged 30 to 45 in good health.

This clone appeared once. This rearrangement joins TRBV11-2 to TRBJ2-1; 7 bases agree with TRBD1. The junction had 1 base not matched to a gene; V was cut back by 4 bases and J by 4 bases. This CDR3 spans 13 amino acids. Germline CDR1 SGHAT, CDR2 FQNNGV. CDR3 nucleotides: TGTGCCAGCAGCTCGGGACAGTACAATGAGCAGTTCTTC. Amino acid sequence: CASSSGQYNEQFF.

V and J are TRBV5-1 and TRBJ2-1, with 13 bases fitting TRBD2. The CDR3 runs 16 residues. Germline V gives CDR1 SGHRS, CDR2 YFSETQ. Germline trimming cut 4 bases from V and 7 bases from J; bases unmatched to any gene: 8. The CDR3 DNA reads as TGCGCCAGCAGCAAGGAACTAGCGGGAGGGAAAAATGAGCAGTTCTTC. It encodes CASSKELAGGKNEQFF.

Notes on this clone: The sample holds other DNA sequences that translate to the same CDR3. The rearrangement links TRBV28 to TRBJ2-7; no definite D call. This CDR3 is built from 12 residues. CDR1 and CDR2 from the germline V gene are MDHEN and SYDVKM. V was trimmed by 3 bases and J by 1 base, leaving 4 bases between them. The chain's CDR3 is CASSLGSYEQYF. The CDR3 nucleotides read TGTGCCAGCAGTTTGGGGTCCTACGAGCAGTACTTC.

The chain links TRBV11-2 to TRBJ2-3; the D is unclear. V was cut by 2 bases and J by 3 bases, with 6 bases left in between. CDR1 and CDR2 (germline): SGHAT, FQNNGV. There are 13 residues in the CDR3. The CDR3 sequence is CASSLKPTDTQYF. The CDR3 DNA sequence: TGTGCCAGCAGCTTAAAACCGACAGATACGCAGTATTTT.

V gene TRBV7-3 combines with J gene TRBJ2-1, with D possibly being TRBD2 (6 bases). The V and J ends lost 5 bases and 6 bases respectively, with 17 bases between them. The CDR3 has 15 residues. Germline lookup yields CDR1 SGHTA and CDR2 FQGTGA. CDR3 in DNA: TGTGCCAGCAGCCCGACCGGGACTTTTGTCAATGAGCAGTTCTTC. Residues: CASSPTGTFVNEQFF.

The chain carries TRBV10-1 and TRBJ1-1; 7 bases align to TRBD1. Germline-derived CDR1 and CDR2 are WNHNN and SYGVQD (reference sequence). The junction had 3 bases not matched to a gene; V was cut back by 3 bases and J by 8 bases. This CDR3 contains 12 residues. The CDR3 DNA reads as TGCGCCAGCAGTGATTTGGGACAGGAAGCTTTCTTT. The encoded protein is CASSDLGQEAFF.

The genes are TRBV5-1 and TRBJ2-7, with 10 bases aligning to TRBD2. CDR1 and CDR2 (germline): SGHRS, YFSETQ. The ends lost 4 bases at V and 3 bases at J; junction bases unmatched: 7. The length of the CDR3 is 15 residues. The CDR3 is CASSKTSGQNYEQYF. CDR3 coding DNA: TGCGCCAGCAGCAAGACTAGCGGGCAGAACTACGAGCAGTACTTC.

Comment on this clone: Other DNA sequences in this specimen translate into the identical CDR3. CDR3 in DNA: TGCAGTGCTAGCCCTGGATACGAGCAGTACTTC. It specifies CSASPGYEQYF. The J gene is TRBJ2-7, the V gene TRBV20-1; D gene ambiguous. Germline lookup yields CDR1 DFQATT and CDR2 SNEGSKA (reference sequence). Trimming removed 3 bases from V and 4 bases from J, with 7 bases in between. The CDR3 has 11 residues.

The chain links TRBV4-1 to TRBJ2-7; 7 nucleotides align to TRBD2. Germline V gene data show CDR1 as MGHRA and CDR2 as YSYEKL. Unmatched junction bases numbered 9, after V lost 4 bases and J lost 3 bases. The CDR3 is made up of 15 amino acids. CDR3 DNA sequence: TGCGCCAGCAGCCGAACTGGCGGGGGTCTCTACGAGCAGTACTTC. Translating gives CASSRTGGGLYEQYF.

CDR3 nucleotide sequence: TGTGCCAGCAGCCCGGTGGAGACCCAGTACTTC. This gives the protein CASSPVETQYF. J is TRBJ2-5 and V is TRBV7-2; D not certain. V was trimmed by 5 bases and J by 5 bases, leaving 6 bases between them. Germline CDR1 and CDR2: SGHTA and FQGNSA. CDR3 length: 11 residues.

The rearrangement joins TRBV2 to TRBJ2-1; the D is unclear. Trimming pared 2 bases from V and 2 bases from J, leaving 10 bases between. This CDR3 is 15 amino acids long. CDR1 is SNHLY and CDR2 is FYNNEI in the germline V gene. The CDR3: CASSELDQTYNEQFF. The CDR3 region has the DNA TGTGCCAGCAGTGAATTGGACCAGACCTACAATGAGCAGTTCTTC.

The rearrangement uses TRBV5-6 and TRBJ2-5, with 10 bases identical to TRBD1. Germline V gene lookup returns CDR1 SGHDT and CDR2 YYEEEE. This CDR3 contains 14 residues. The V and J ends lost 3 bases and 5 bases, in that order; junction bases with no gene match: 4. The CDR3 region has the DNA TGTGCCAGCAGCTCCCGACAGGGGGCCGAGACCCAGTACTTC. This translates into CASSSRQGAETQYF.

This rearrangement joins TRBV7-9 to TRBJ2-2; 9 nucleotides line up with TRBD1. The CDR3 is made up of 17 amino acids. V shed 8 bases, J shed 4 bases, and the junction held 14 bases outside the gene matches. Germline CDR1 is SEHNR and CDR2 is FQNEAQ (reference sequence). CDR3 sequence reads: CASQEQGALSGTGELFF. CDR3 DNA sequence: TGTGCCAGCCAAGAACAGGGGGCGCTGTCTGGCACCGGGGAGCTGTTTTTT.

The chain recombines TRBV5-4 with TRBJ1-4, with 10 positions matching TRBD1. Germline CDR1 and CDR2: SGHNT and YYREEE (reference sequence). V shed 2 bases and J 11 bases; nucleotides not matched to a gene: 15. CDR3 length: 17 amino acids. CDR3 bases: TGTGCCAGCAGCTTCCACCCCGCCCGGACAGGGGGAGAGAAACTGTTTTTT. It yields the protein CASSFHPARTGGEKLFF.

The rearrangement joins TRBV7-9 to TRBJ2-1; possible D gene TRBD2, 5 bases. V lost 5 bases and J lost 1, with 15 bases in between. Germline values: CDR1 SEHNR, CDR2 FQNEAQ (reference sequence). The CDR3 is made up of 16 amino acids. CDR3 loop: CASSQTGLPSYNEQFF. DNA of the CDR3: TGTGCCAGCAGCCAGACCGGACTGCCTTCCTACAATGAGCAGTTCTTC.

The chain uses TRBV7-9 and TRBJ1-2; the D is unclear. The CDR3 is made up of 13 amino acids. The germline gives CDR1 SEHNR, CDR2 FQNEAQ (reference sequence). V lost 8 bases to trimming and J lost 8 bases, with 18 bases between them. The CDR3 sequence: CASGPRLMAGYTF. CDR3 coding DNA: TGTGCCAGCGGCCCACGACTGATGGCGGGCTACACCTTC. Drawing the rest from reference TRBV7-9 and TRBJ1-2, the complete variable domain is DTGVSQNPRHKITKRGQNVTFRCDPISEHNRLYWYRQTLGQGPEFLTYFQNEAQLEKSRLLSDRFSAERPKGSFSTLEIQRTEQGDSAMYLCASGPRLMAGYTFGSGTRLTVV.

Note on this clone: Additional DNA sequences in this sample encode the identical CDR3. The chain joins TRBV18 to TRBJ2-7; no reliable D call. The V and J ends lost 3 bases and 2 bases respectively, with 5 bases between them. The CDR3 totals 12 residues. From germline, CDR1 is KGHSH and CDR2 LQKENI. CDR3 sequence (DNA): TGTGCCAGCTCACCCGACCCCTACGAGCAGTACTTC. Amino acids: CASSPDPYEQYF.

The rearrangement uses TRBV29-1 and TRBJ1-5; 7 bases map to TRBD1. V lost 6 bases to trimming and J lost 7 bases; unmatched junction nucleotides: 9. From germline, CDR1 is SQVTM and CDR2 ANQGSEA. The CDR3 length is 13 residues. CDR3 DNA: TGCAGCGTGGTGACAGGGAAGGGCCAGCCCCAGCATTTT. The encoded protein is CSVVTGKGQPQHF.

CDR3 protein: CASSLVTPGQTEAFF. For the CDR3, the DNA is TGCGCCAGCAGCTTGGTGACACCGGGACAAACTGAAGCTTTCTTT. The chain uses TRBV5-1 and TRBJ1-1, with D perhaps TRBD1 (6 bases). CDR3 size: 15 residues. Germline V gene sequence: CDR1 SGHRS, CDR2 YFSETQ. Trimming took off 0 bases at V and 5 bases at J, with 14 bases between the two ends.

In the case of this clone: Within the sample, other DNA sequences also encode this same CDR3. V is TRBV7-2 and J is TRBJ2-1; D not certain. Looked up from germline, CDR1 is SGHTA and CDR2 is FQGNSA. Trimming took off 6 bases at V and 6 bases at J, with 9 bases between the two ends. CDR3 length equals 12 residues. The CDR3 region is CASSLIGNEQFF. For the CDR3, the DNA is TGTGCCAGCAGTCTTATAGGCAATGAGCAGTTCTTC. Based on the CDR3 plus reference TRBV7-2 and TRBJ2-1, the full variable domain is GAGVSQSPSNKVTEKGKDVELRCDPISGHTALYWYRQSLGQGLEFLIYFQGNSAPDKSGLPSDRFSAERTGGSVSTLTIQRTQQEDSAVYLCASSLIGNEQFFGPGTRLTVL.

The chain combines TRBV7-2 with TRBJ1-4; 7 positions match TRBD1. The CDR3 runs 14 residues. The J segment lost 5 bases and the V segment lost 5 bases, leaving 5 bases of the junction unmatched. The germline V gene has CDR1 SGHTA and CDR2 FQGNSA. The CDR3 DNA is TGTGCCAGCAGCCTACGACAGGGAAATGAAAAACTGTTTTTT. Translating it yields CASSLRQGNEKLFF. Based on the CDR3 plus reference TRBV7-2 and TRBJ1-4, the full variable domain is GAGVSQSPSNKVTEKGKDVELRCDPISGHTALYWYRQSLGQGLEFLIYFQGNSAPDKSGLPSDRFSAERTGGSVSTLTIQRTQQEDSAVYLCASSLRQGNEKLFFGSGTQLSVL.

The chain combines TRBV5-1 with TRBJ2-5; tentatively, D is TRBD1 or TRBD2 (5 bases each). Trimming removed 2 bases from V and 1 base from J, with 12 bases in between. CDR3 length: 15 residues. Germline V gene lookup returns CDR1 SGHRS and CDR2 YFSETQ. The CDR3 here is CASSLPGRSQETQYF. DNA of the CDR3: TGCGCCAGCAGCTTACCGGGACGGTCCCAAGAGACCCAGTACTTC.

The chain links TRBV29-1 to TRBJ1-1, with TRBD1 identical over 8 bases. The V and J ends lost 4 bases and 5 bases, in that order; junction bases with no gene match: 6. This CDR3 region has 13 residues. Germline V gene sequence: CDR1 SQVTM, CDR2 ANQGSEA. CDR3 protein: CSVGLTGGTEAFF. The CDR3 nucleotides are TGCAGCGTTGGGCTTACAGGGGGGACTGAAGCTTTCTTT.

The chain couples TRBV6-5 to TRBJ2-7, with TRBD1 matching 9 bases. V lost 5 bases to trimming and J lost 1 base; unmatched junction nucleotides: 6. The length of the CDR3 is 15 residues. Germline CDR1 and CDR2: MNHEY and SVGAGI. CDR3: CASSPDRGASYEQYF. CDR3 DNA sequence: TGTGCCAGCAGTCCCGACAGGGGGGCGTCCTACGAGCAGTACTTC.

The chain recombines TRBV5-4 with TRBJ1-1; D not resolved. Trimming cost V 3 bases and J 0 bases, with 18 bases left between them. CDR3 size: 17 residues. The germline CDR1 and CDR2 sequences are SGHNT and YYREEE (reference sequence). The CDR3 region has the DNA TGTGCCAGCAGCTGGCGGCTCATATCAACACTGAACACTGAAGCTTTCTTT. Encoded protein: CASSWRLISTLNTEAFF.

This chain uses TRBV18 with TRBJ2-2; D ambiguous. Germline V gives CDR1 KGHSH, CDR2 LQKENI. V shed 0 bases and J shed 4 bases, with 12 bases lying between them. This CDR3 spans 16 amino acids. CDR3 loop: CASSPPITGFTGELFF. The CDR3 bases are TGTGCCAGCTCACCACCTATCACTGGATTCACCGGGGAGCTGTTTTTT.

The chain combines TRBV29-1 with TRBJ2-3, with D possibly matching TRBD1 (5 bases). Trimming cost V 6 bases and J 5 bases, with 6 bases left between them. Germline V lookup: CDR1 SQVTM, CDR2 ANQGSEA. The CDR3 has 10 residues. The CDR3 region is CSVRVDTQYF. CDR3 bases: TGCAGCGTCAGGGTAGATACGCAGTATTTT.

This clone appeared a single time. The V call is TRBV9, the J call TRBJ2-5; D call uncertain. The CDR3 sequence is 13 residues long. V gave up 2 bases and J gave up 7 bases, with 12 bases separating them. Germline assignment: CDR1 SGDLS and CDR2 YYNGEE. CDR3 nucleotides: TGTGCCAGCAGCGTCCAGACAACGGGGACCCAGTACTTC. The encoded protein is CASSVQTTGTQYF.